The clone carrying this TCR beta chain has more than one count but fewer than ten. Antigen: not known. Here immunoSEQ multiplex PCR was the method, and the copy in TCRdb shows in-frame clones only, minus some. The top ten clones hold 9.5% to 15% of a sample with approximately 22,000 clones, approximately 60% of them seen once. This record belongs to a study of T cells in narcolepsy. Whole-study findings and limits: Comparing one patient's CSF and blood CD4+ clonotypes highlighted HCRT- and TRIB2-specific autoreactive clonotypes. Blood of same and different patients, but not healthy controls, reportedly held recurring autoreactive clonotypes.

This sequence was found in a human donor in good health. Sequences were obtained from memory (CD45RA-) CD4+ T cells from blood.

Written as DNA, the CDR3 is TGTGCCAGCAGTGGCCGGGGCCCCTACAATGAGCAGTTCTTC. Amino acids: CASSGRGPYNEQFF. The V call is TRBV27, the J call TRBJ2-1; D is possibly TRBD1 or TRBD2 (5 bases each). Germline V lookup: CDR1 MNHEY, CDR2 SMNVEV (reference sequence). CDR3 length: 14 residues. Trimming stripped 5 bases from V and 2 bases from J, with 10 bases between.